This T cell receptor beta chain was captured in a study of CD8 T cells in Susac syndrome. Germline CDR1 reads MNHEY; CDR2 reads SMNVEV (reference sequence). The V gene end was trimmed by 5 bases and the J gene end by 4 bases; junction bases not matched to a gene: 5. The CDR3 is 14 amino acids. From blood CD8+ and CD4+ T cells, the TCR beta chain was sequenced. Healthy donors matched for age and sex were used as controls. TEMRA cells were FACS-enriched, and CD8+ and CD4+ T cells were isolated negatively. The sample holds one count of this clonotype. Reverse transcription of about 0.45 to 1 ug RNA was performed with random hexamers. The immunoSEQ assay covered 54 Vbeta and 13 Jbeta segments for CDR3. TCRdb re-analysed the immunoSEQ multiplex PCR reads in MiXCR, keeping a single row per CDR3 protein. The sample shows roughly 80,000 distinct CDR3 sequences, approximately 94% of them seen only once.

This clonotype originated in a human donor in good health. This sequence joins TRBV27 and TRBJ2-5, with 9 bases lining up with TRBD2. Sequencing was performed on CD8+ T cells from PBMCs. This CDR3 reads CASSAGTSPETQYF. CDR3 in DNA: TGTGCCAGCAGTGCCGGGACTAGCCCAGAGACCCAGTACTTC.